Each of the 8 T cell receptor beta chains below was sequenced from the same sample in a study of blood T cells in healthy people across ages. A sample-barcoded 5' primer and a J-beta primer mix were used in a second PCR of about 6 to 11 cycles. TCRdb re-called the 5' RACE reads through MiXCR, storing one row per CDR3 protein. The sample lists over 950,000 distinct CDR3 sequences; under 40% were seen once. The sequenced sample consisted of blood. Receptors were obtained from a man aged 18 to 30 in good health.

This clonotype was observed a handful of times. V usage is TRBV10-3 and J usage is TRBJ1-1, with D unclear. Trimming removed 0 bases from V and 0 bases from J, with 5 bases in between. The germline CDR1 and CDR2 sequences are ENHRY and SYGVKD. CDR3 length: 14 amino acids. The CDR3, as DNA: TGTGCCATCAGTGAGTCGAGTGTGAACACTGAAGCTTTCTTT. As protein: CAISESSVNTEAFF.

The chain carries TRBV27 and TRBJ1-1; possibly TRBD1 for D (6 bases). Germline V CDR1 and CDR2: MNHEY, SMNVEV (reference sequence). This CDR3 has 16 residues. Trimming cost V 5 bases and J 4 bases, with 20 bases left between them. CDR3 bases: TGTGCCAGCAGTCCCCAGAAGGGGGTTAAAGGCACTGAAGCTTTCTTT. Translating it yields CASSPQKGVKGTEAFF.

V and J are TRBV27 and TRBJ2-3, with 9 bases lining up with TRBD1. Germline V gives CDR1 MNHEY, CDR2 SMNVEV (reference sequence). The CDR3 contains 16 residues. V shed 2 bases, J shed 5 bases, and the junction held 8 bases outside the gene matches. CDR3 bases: TGTGCCAGCAGTTTAGGGTGGACAGGGGCGGGAGATACGCAGTATTTT. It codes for CASSLGWTGAGDTQYF.

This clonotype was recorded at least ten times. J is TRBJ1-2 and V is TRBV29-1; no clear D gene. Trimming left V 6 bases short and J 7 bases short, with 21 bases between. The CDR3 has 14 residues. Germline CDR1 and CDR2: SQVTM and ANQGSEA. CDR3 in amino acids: CSVEKGGSGRGYTF. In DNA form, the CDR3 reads TGCAGCGTCGAAAAGGGAGGGAGTGGTCGTGGCTACACCTTC.

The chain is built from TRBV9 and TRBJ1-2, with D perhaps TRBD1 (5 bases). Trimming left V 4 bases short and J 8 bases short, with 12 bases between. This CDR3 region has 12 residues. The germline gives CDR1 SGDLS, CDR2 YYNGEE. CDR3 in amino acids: CASSSRTKGYTF. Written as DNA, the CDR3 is TGTGCCAGCAGCTCCCGGACAAAGGGCTACACCTTC.

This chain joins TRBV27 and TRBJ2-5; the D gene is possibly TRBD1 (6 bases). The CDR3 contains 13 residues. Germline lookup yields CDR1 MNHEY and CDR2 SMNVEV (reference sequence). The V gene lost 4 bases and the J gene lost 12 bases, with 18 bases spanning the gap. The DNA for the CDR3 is TGTGCCAGCAGTTCCACAACAAACAGGGTTAAGTACTTC. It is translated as CASSSTTNRVKYF.

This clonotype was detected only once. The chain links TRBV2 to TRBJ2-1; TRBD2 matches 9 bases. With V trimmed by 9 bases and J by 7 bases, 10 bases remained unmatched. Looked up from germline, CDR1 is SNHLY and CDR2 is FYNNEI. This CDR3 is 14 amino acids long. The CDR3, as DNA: TGTGCCAGTGCGGGGGGGCTAGCGGGGAATGAGCAGTTCTTC. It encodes CASAGGLAGNEQFF.

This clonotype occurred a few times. The CDR3 sequence: CASSPREGANYGYTF. DNA for the CDR3: TGTGCCAGCTCACCACGAGAAGGAGCTAACTATGGCTACACCTTC. This chain connects TRBV18 to TRBJ1-2; D call uncertain. There are 15 residues in the CDR3. Germline loops: CDR1 KGHSH, CDR2 LQKENI. The V and J ends lost 1 base and 0 bases respectively, with 9 bases between them.